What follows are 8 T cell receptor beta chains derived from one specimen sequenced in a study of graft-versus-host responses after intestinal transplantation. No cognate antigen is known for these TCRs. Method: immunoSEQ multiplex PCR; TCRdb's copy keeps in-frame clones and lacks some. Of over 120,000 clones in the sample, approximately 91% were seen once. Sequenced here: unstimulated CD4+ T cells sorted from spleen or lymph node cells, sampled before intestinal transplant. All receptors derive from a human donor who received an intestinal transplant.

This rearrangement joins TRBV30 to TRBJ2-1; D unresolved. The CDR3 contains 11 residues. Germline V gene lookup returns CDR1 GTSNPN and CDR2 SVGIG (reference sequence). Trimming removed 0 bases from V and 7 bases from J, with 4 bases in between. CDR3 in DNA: TGTGCCTGGAGTGTACTAAATGAGCAGTTCTTC. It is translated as CAWSVLNEQFF. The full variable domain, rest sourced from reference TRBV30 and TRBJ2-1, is SQTIHQWPATLVQPVGSPLSLECTVEGTSNPNLYWYRQAAGRGLQLLFYSVGIGQISSEVPQNLSASRPQDRQFILSSKKLLLSDSGFYLCAWSVLNEQFFGPGTRLTVL.

CDR3 sequence: CAWSVVPLAGALRGQETQYF. The CDR3 bases are TGTGCCTGGAGTGTAGTCCCCCTAGCGGGAGCTTTGAGGGGCCAAGAGACCCAGTACTTC. V and J are TRBV30 and TRBJ2-5; 10 positions agree with TRBD2. V lost 0 bases, J lost 1 base, and 17 bases stayed unmatched. Germline V gene data show CDR1 as GTSNPN and CDR2 as SVGIG (reference sequence). The CDR3 is 20 residues long.

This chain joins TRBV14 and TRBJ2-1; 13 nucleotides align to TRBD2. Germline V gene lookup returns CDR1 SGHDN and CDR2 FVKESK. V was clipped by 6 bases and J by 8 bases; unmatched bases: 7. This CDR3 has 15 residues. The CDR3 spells CASSRTSGRAYEQFF. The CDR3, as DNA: TGTGCCAGCAGTCGAACTAGCGGGAGGGCCTATGAGCAGTTCTTC.

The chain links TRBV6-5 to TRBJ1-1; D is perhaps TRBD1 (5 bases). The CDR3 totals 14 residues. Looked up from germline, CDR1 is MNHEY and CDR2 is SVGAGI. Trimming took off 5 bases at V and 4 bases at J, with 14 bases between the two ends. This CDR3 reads CASSPLFGGTEAFF. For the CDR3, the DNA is TGTGCCAGCAGTCCACTTTTCGGGGGCACTGAAGCTTTCTTT.

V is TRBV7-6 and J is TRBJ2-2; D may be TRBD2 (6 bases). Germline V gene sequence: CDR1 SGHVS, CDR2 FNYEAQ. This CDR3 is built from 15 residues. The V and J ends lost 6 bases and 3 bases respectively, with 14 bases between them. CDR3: CASRIRTGDTGELFF. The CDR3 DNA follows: TGTGCCAGCAGGATAAGAACGGGGGACACCGGGGAGCTGTTTTTT. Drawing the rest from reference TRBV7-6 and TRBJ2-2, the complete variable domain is GAGVSQSPRYKVTKRGQDVALRCDPISGHVSLYWYRQALGQGPEFLTYFNYEAQQDKSGLPNDRFSAERPEGSISTLTIQRTEQRDSAMYRCASRIRTGDTGELFFGEGSRLTVL.

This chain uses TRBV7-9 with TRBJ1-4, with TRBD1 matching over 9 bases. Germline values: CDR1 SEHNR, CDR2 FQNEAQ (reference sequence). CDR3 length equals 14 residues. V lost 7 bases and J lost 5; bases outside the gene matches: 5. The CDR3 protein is CASIQDRGNEKLFF. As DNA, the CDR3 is TGTGCCAGCATCCAAGACAGGGGGAATGAAAAACTGTTTTTT. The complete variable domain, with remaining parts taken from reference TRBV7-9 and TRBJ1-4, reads DTGVSQNPRHKITKRGQNVTFRCDPISEHNRLYWYRQTLGQGPEFLTYFQNEAQLEKSRLLSDRFSAERPKGSFSTLEIQRTEQGDSAMYLCASIQDRGNEKLFFGSGTQLSVL.

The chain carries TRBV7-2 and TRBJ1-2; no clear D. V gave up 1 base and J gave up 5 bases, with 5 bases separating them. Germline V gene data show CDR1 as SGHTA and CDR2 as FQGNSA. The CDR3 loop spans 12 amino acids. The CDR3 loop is CASSLGSYGYTF. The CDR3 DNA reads TGTGCCAGCAGCTTAGGTTCTTATGGCTACACCTTC.

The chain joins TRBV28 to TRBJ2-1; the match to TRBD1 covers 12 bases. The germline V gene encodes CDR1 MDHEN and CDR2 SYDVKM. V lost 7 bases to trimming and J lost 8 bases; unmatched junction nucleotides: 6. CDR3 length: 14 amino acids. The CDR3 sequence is CASTGDRGLDEQFF. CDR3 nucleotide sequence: TGTGCCAGCACCGGGGACAGGGGGCTGGATGAGCAGTTCTTC.